The clone carrying this TCR beta chain turned up a few times. Antigen: not known. The data belong to a study of T cell repertoires in cytomegalovirus infection. Findings of the study overall: The ex vivo response was dominated by HLA-C-restricted CMV-specific TCR beta clonotypes.

Trimming left V 3 bases short and J 8 bases short, with 22 bases between. Germline V gives CDR1 SQVTM, CDR2 ANQGSEA. CDR3 size: 15 residues. TCRdb itself ran the reads through MiXCR, one entry per CDR3 protein. The data hold roughly 600,000 distinct CDR3 sequences, with roughly 26% observed a single time. The clonotype comes from a human donor in good health (CMV status not recorded). Some clones in this sample may be carry-over from other donors' samples. Sequencing was performed on CD8+ T cells from PBMCs. The chain employs TRBV29-1 and TRBJ1-2, with D unclear. The chain's CDR3 is CSVEPPLSRGGGYTF. DNA of the CDR3: TGCAGCGTTGAGCCACCGCTGTCCCGGGGAGGCGGCTACACCTTC.